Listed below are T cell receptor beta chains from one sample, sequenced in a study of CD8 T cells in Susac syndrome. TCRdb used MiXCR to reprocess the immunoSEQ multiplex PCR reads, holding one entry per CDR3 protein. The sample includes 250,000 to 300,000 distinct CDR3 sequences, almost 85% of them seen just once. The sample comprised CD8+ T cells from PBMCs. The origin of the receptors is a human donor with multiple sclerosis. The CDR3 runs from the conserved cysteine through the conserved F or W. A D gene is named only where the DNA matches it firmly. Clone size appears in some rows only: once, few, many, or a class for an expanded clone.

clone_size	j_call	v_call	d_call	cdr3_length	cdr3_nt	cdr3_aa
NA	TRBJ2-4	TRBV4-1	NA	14	TGCGCCAGCAGCCAAGGATTCGCGACCGGGCCCCTATCCTTC	CASSQGFATGPLSF
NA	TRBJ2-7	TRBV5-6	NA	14	TGTGCCAGCAGCTTGCGGTTTCTGTCCTACGAGCAGTACTTC	CASSLRFLSYEQYF
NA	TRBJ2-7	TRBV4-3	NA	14	TGCGCCAGCAGCCAAGATTCAGGGTTCAGGGAGCAGTACTTC	CASSQDSGFREQYF
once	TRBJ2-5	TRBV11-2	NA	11	TGTGCCAGCCACGAAGGGGAGACCCAGTACTTC	CASHEGETQYF
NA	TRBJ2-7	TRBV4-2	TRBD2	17	TGTGCCAGCAGCCAACCTGGGGGGACTAGCGGGACCTACGAGCAGTACTTC	CASSQPGGTSGTYEQYF
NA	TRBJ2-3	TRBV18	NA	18	TGTGCCAGCTCATATGGCCGAACTGGGGCAGGGAGCACAGATACGCAGTATTTT	CASSYGRTGAGSTDTQYF
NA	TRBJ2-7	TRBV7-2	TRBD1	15	TGTGCCAGCAGCCCCCGACAGGGGGCCGCATACGAGCAGTACTTC	CASSPRQGAAYEQYF
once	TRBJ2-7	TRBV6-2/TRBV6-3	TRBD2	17	TGTGCCAGCAGCCCCCTCCTCACTAGCGGGAGTGAAGACGAGCAGTACTTC	CASSPLLTSGSEDEQYF
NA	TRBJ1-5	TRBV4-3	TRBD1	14	TGCGCCAGCAGCCAGGGGACAGGAGGACAGCCCCAGCATTTT	CASSQGTGGQPQHF
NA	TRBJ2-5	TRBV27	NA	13	TGTGCCAGCAGTTTAAATCGATGGGAGACCCAGTACTTC	CASSLNRWETQYF
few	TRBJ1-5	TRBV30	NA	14	TGTGCCTGGAGTGAAGGCCTCGGCAATCAGCCCCAGCATTTT	CAWSEGLGNQPQHF
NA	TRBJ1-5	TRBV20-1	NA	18	TGCAGTGCTAGAGTTCCCGTTACAGTGGGATATAGCAATCAGCCCCAGCATTTT	CSARVPVTVGYSNQPQHF
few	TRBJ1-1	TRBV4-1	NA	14	TGCGCCAGCAGCCAAGTGGGGGGGAACACTGAAGCTTTCTTT	CASSQVGGNTEAFF
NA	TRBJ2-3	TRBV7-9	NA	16	TGTGCCAGCAGCCCCGTTACGGGTGGGCACACAGATACGCAGTATTTT	CASSPVTGGHTDTQYF
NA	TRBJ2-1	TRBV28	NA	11	TGTGCCAGCAGTTTAGAGGATGAGCAGTTCTTC	CASSLEDEQFF
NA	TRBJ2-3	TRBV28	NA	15	TGTGCCAGCAGGGGGACAATGTGGAGCACAGATACGCAGTATTTT	CASRGTMWSTDTQYF
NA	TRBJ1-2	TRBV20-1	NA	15	TGCAGTGCTAGTTGGGACCACCACTGGCACTATGGCTACACCTTC	CSASWDHHWHYGYTF
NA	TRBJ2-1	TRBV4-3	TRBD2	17	TGCGCCAGCAGCCGCTCCGGAGCGGGAGAATTTCACCATGAGCAGTTCTTC	CASSRSGAGEFHHEQFF
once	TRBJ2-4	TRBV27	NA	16	TGTGCCAGCACCTTGACTAGAGACAGGACCAAAAACATTCAGTACTTC	CASTLTRDRTKNIQYF
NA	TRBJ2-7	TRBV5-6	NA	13	TGTGCCAGCAGCAGTACAGGGTACTACGAGCAGTACTTC	CASSSTGYYEQYF
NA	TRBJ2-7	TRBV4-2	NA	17	TGTGCCAGCAGCCAAGAACAGCTTGCGGGGAACTCCTACGAGCAGTACTTC	CASSQEQLAGNSYEQYF
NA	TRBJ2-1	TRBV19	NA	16	TGTGCCAGTAGTATATACGGGAGCGGCTCCTACAATGAGCAGTTCTTC	CASSIYGSGSYNEQFF
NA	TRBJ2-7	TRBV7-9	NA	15	TGTGCCAGCAGCTCCTCCCCACAGGTAAAGGGGGAGCAGTACTTC	CASSSSPQVKGEQYF
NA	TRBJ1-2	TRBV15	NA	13	TGTGCCACCAGAGGGGACTCACGAGTAGGCTACACCTTC	CATRGDSRVGYTF
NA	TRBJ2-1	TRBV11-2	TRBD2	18	TGTGCCAGCAGCTTAGCCATCGGGGAGCGGGAGCCCTACAATGAGCAGTTCTTC	CASSLAIGEREPYNEQFF